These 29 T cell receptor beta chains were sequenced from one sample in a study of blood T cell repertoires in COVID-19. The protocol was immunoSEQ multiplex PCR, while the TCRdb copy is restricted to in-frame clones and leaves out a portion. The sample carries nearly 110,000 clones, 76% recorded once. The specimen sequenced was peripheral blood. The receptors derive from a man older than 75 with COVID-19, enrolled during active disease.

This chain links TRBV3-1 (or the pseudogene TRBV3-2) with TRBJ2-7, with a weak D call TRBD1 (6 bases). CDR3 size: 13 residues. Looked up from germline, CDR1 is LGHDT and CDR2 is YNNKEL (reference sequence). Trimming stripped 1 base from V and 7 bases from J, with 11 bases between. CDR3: CASSQAGVGEQYF. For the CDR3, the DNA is TGTGCCAGCAGCCAAGCAGGGGTGGGAGAGCAGTACTTC.

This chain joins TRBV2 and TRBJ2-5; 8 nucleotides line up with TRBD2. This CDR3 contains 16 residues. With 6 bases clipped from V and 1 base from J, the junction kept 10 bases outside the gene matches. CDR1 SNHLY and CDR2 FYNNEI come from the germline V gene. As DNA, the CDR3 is TGTGCCAGCAGAAGGGGCCCAACTAGCGGCCAAGAGACCCAGTACTTC. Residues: CASRRGPTSGQETQYF.

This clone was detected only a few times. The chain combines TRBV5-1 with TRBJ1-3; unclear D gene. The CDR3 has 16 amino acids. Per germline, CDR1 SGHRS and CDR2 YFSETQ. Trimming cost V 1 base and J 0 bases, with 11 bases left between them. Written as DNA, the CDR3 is TGCGCCAGCAGCTTGTCGCCCGCGAGCTCTGGAAACACCATATATTTT. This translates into CASSLSPASSGNTIYF.

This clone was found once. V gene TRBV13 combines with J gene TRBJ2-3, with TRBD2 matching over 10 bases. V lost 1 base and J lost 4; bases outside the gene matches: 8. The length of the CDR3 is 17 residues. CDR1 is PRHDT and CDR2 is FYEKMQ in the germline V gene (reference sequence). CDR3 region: CASSLVTSGASPDTQYF. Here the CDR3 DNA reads TGTGCCAGCAGCTTAGTTACTAGCGGGGCCAGTCCAGATACGCAGTATTTT.

The CDR3 spells CASSLKDRGLRIQYF. CDR3 DNA: TGTGCCAGCAGTTTGAAGGACAGGGGGCTACGCATTCAGTACTTC. This chain links TRBV28 with TRBJ2-4; 11 bases are shared with TRBD1. CDR1 and CDR2 from the germline V gene are MDHEN and SYDVKM. Trimming took 3 bases from V and 9 from J; bases not matched to a gene: 7. The CDR3 has 15 residues.

This CDR3 is CASSLQGANYGYTF. CDR3 DNA: TGCGCCAGCAGCTTGCAGGGGGCTAACTATGGCTACACCTTC. This sequence joins TRBV5-1 and TRBJ1-2; TRBD1 matches at 7 bases. Trimming took 1 base from V and 0 from J; bases not matched to a gene: 0. The CDR3 is 14 residues long. Germline-derived CDR1 and CDR2 are SGHRS and YFSETQ.

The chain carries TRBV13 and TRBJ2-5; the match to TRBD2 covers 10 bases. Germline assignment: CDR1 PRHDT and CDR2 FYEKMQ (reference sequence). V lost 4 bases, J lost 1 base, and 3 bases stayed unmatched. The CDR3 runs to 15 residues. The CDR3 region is CASSSLAGLQETQYF. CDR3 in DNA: TGTGCCAGCAGCTCACTAGCGGGACTCCAAGAGACCCAGTACTTC.

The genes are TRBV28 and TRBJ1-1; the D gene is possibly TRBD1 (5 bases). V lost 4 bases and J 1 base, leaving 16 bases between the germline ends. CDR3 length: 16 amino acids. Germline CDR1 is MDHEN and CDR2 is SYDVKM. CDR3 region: CASSWAGEPSNTEAFF. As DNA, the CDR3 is TGTGCCAGCAGTTGGGCGGGGGAGCCGTCGAACACTGAAGCTTTCTTT.

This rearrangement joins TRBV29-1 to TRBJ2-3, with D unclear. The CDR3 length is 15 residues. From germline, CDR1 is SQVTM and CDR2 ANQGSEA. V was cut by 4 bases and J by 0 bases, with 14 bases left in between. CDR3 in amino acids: CSVVWAAQSTDTQYF. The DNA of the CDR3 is TGCAGCGTTGTGTGGGCAGCACAAAGCACAGATACGCAGTATTTT.

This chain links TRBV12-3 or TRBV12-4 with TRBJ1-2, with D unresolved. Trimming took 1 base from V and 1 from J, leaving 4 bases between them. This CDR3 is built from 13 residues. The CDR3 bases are TGTGCCAGCAGTTTAGGCAGTAACTATGGCTACACCTTC. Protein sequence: CASSLGSNYGYTF.

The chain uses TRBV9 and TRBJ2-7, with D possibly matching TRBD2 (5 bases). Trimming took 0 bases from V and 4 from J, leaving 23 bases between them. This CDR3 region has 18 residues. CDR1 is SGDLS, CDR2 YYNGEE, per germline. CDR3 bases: TGTGCCAGCAGCGTAGTGACCGACCCTACCCCGAGGGTGTACGAGCAGTACTTC. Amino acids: CASSVVTDPTPRVYEQYF.

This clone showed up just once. The CDR3, as DNA: TGTGCCAGCAGCTTAATCAACTCTGGGGCCAACGTCCTGACTTTC. It translates to CASSLINSGANVLTF. The chain combines TRBV7-3 with TRBJ2-6; the D is unclear. This CDR3 contains 15 residues. V shed 1 base and J shed 0 bases, with 4 bases lying between them. Germline values: CDR1 SGHTA, CDR2 FQGTGA.

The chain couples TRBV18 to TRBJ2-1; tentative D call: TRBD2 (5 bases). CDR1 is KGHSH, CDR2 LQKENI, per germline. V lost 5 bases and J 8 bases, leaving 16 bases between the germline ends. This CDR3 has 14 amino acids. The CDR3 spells CASSSPLANDEQFF. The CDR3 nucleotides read TGTGCCAGCTCATCCCCCCTAGCCAACGATGAGCAGTTCTTC.

CDR3 DNA: TGTGCCAGCAGTTTAGGTGACAGCCTGCACAATGAGCAGTTCTTC. Translated: CASSLGDSLHNEQFF. J is TRBJ2-1 and V is TRBV28; D perhaps matches TRBD1 (5 bases). CDR1 is MDHEN, CDR2 SYDVKM, per germline. The germline V and J ends were trimmed by 2 bases and 5 bases, with 13 bases remaining between them. CDR3 length: 15 residues.

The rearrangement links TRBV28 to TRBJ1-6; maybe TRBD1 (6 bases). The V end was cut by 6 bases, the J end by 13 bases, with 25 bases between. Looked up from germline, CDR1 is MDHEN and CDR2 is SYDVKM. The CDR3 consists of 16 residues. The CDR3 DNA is TGTGCCAGCAGCCGCCTACCCGACAGGCCCTATGTCCCCCTCCACTTT. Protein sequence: CASSRLPDRPYVPLHF.

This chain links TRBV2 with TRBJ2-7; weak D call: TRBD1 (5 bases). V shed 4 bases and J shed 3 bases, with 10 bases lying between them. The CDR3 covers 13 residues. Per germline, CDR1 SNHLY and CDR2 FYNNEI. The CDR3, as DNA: TGTGCCAGCAGTGCGGACACCGTCTACGAGCAGTACTTC. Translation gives CASSADTVYEQYF.

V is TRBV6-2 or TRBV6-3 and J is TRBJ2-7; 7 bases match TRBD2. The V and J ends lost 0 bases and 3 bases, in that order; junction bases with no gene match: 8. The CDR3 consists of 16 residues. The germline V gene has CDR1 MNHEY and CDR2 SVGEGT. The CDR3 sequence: CASSYSRIASGYEQYF. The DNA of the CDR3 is TGTGCCAGCAGTTACTCGAGAATCGCTAGCGGCTACGAGCAGTACTTC.

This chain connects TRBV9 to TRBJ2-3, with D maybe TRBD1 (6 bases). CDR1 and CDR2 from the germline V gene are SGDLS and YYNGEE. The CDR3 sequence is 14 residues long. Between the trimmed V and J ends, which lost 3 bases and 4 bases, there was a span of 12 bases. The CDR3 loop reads CASSDPTGPDTQYF. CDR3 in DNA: TGTGCCAGCAGCGATCCTACAGGGCCAGATACGCAGTATTTT.

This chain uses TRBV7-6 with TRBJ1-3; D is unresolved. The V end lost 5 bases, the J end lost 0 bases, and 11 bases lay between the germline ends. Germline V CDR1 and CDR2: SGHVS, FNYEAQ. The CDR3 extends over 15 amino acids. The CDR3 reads CASSVRDNSGNTIYF. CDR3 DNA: TGTGCCAGCAGCGTCCGGGATAACTCTGGAAACACCATATATTTT.

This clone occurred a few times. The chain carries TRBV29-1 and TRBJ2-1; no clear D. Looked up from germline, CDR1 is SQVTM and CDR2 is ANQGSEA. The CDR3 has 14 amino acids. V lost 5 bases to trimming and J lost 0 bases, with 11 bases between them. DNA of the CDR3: TGCAGCGTTTCCTTTTACAGCTCCTACAATGAGCAGTTCTTC. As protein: CSVSFYSSYNEQFF.

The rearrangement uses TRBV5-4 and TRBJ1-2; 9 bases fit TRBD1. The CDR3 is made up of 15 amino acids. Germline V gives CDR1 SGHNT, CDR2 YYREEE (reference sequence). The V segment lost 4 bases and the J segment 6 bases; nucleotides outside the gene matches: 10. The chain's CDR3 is CASSNPGQGGDGYTF. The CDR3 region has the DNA TGTGCCAGCAGCAACCCGGGACAGGGAGGAGATGGCTACACCTTC.

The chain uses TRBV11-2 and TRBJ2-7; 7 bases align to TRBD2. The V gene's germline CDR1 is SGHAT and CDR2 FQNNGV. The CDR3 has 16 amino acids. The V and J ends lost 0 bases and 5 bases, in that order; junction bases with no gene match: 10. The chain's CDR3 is CASSLDLVGRLHEQYF. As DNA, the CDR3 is TGTGCCAGCAGCTTAGATCTGGTCGGGAGGTTACACGAGCAGTACTTC.

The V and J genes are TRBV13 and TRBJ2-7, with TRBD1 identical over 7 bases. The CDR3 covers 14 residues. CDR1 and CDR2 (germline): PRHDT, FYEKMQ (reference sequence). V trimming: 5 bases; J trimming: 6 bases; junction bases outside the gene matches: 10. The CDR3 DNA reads TGTGCCAGCAGCATGTGGACAGGTACGGGCGAGCAGTACTTC. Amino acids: CASSMWTGTGEQYF.

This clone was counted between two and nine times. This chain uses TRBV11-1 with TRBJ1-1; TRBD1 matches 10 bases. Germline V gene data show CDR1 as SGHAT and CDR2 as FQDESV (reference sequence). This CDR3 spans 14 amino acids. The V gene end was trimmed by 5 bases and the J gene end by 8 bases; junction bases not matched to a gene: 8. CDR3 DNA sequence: TGTGCCAGCAGCCCGACAGGGGGCGCCGCCGAAGCTTTCTTT. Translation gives CASSPTGGAAEAFF.

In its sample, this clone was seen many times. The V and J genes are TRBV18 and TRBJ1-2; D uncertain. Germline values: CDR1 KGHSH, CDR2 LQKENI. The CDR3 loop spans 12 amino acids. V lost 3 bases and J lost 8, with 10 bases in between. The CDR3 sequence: CASSPETRGYTF. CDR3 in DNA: TGTGCCAGCTCACCTGAAACGAGGGGCTACACCTTC.

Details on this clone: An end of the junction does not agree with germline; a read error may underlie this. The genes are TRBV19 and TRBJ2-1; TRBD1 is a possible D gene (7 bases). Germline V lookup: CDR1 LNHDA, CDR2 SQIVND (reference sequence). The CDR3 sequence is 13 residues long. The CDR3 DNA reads TGTGCCAGTAGTTCGACCGGAGGGACAGAGCCGTTCTTC. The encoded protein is CASSSTGGTEPFF.

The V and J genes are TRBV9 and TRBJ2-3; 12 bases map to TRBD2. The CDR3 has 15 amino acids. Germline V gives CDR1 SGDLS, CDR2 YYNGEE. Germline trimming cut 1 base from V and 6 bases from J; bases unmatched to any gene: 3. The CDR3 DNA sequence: TGTGCCAGCAGCGTAAAAACTAGCGGGAGGGATACGCAGTATTTT. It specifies CASSVKTSGRDTQYF.

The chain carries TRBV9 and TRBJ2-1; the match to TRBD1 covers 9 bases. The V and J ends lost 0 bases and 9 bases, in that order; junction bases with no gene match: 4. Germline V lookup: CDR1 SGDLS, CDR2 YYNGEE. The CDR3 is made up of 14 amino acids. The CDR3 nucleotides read TGTGCCAGCAGCGTAGGACAGGGGGTGGTTGAGCAGTTCTTC. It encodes CASSVGQGVVEQFF.

In nucleotides, the CDR3 is TGTGCCAGCAGCTCGGGGGGGTCTGGAAACACCATATATTTT. Its translation: CASSSGGSGNTIYF. This sequence joins TRBV28 and TRBJ1-3, with D perhaps TRBD1 (5 bases). The germline V gene has CDR1 MDHEN and CDR2 SYDVKM. Trimming took off 6 bases at V and 1 base at J, with 10 bases between the two ends. The CDR3 runs 14 residues.